These 5 T cell receptor beta chains were all obtained from the same sample, sequenced in a study of shared clonotypes between healthy human individuals. Some clones are missing from TCRdb's copy, which holds only in-frame ones; the method was immunoSEQ multiplex PCR. The sample lists some 1 million clones; approximately 72% were seen once. The sequenced material came from memory CD4+ T cells sorted from blood. As for subset: CD45RA-negative fraction. Receptors originate from a man younger than 35 in good health.

This clone was seen just once. The chain has TRBV7-9 and TRBJ2-3; no firm D call. From germline, CDR1 is SEHNR and CDR2 FQNEAQ (reference sequence). The CDR3 sequence is 14 residues long. V lost 4 bases and J lost 0, with 8 bases in between. This CDR3 is CASSSTYSTDTQYF. The CDR3 nucleotides are TGTGCCAGCAGCTCGACCTATAGCACAGATACGCAGTATTTT.

V gene TRBV7-2 combines with J gene TRBJ1-6, with D possibly TRBD1 on 5 matching bases. The CDR3 covers 14 residues. Between the trimmed V and J ends, which lost 2 bases and 10 bases, there was a span of 12 bases. The germline gives CDR1 SGHTA, CDR2 FQGNSA. The CDR3 DNA reads as TGTGCCAGCAGCTTAAATCAGGGTAGATCACCCCTCCACTTT. Its translation: CASSLNQGRSPLHF.

J is TRBJ2-2 and V is TRBV5-4; TRBD2 agrees at 10 bases. In germline, CDR1 is SGHNT, CDR2 YYREEE (reference sequence). This CDR3 has 17 amino acids. V was pared by 6 bases and J by 0 bases, with 8 bases of the junction left unmatched. CDR3 sequence reads: CASTPGSGGPNTGELFF. CDR3 coding DNA: TGTGCCAGCACCCCAGGTAGCGGGGGGCCGAACACCGGGGAGCTGTTTTTT.

The V and J genes are TRBV28 and TRBJ2-7; tentatively, D is TRBD1 (5 bases). The germline CDR1 and CDR2 sequences are MDHEN and SYDVKM. This CDR3 contains 13 residues. V was shortened by 6 bases and J by 3 bases, with 12 bases between the two germline ends. The CDR3 is CASRSQQVYEQYF. CDR3 nucleotide sequence: TGTGCCAGCAGAAGCCAACAGGTCTACGAGCAGTACTTC.

This chain uses TRBV30 with TRBJ1-6; 7 bases match TRBD1. This CDR3 is 13 amino acids long. CDR1 is GTSNPN, CDR2 SVGIG, per germline (reference sequence). Germline trimming cut 8 bases from V and 5 bases from J; bases unmatched to any gene: 6. CDR3 nucleotides: TGTGCCGGCGAGGGACAGAATAATTCACCCCTCCACTTT. Its translation is CAGEGQNNSPLHF.